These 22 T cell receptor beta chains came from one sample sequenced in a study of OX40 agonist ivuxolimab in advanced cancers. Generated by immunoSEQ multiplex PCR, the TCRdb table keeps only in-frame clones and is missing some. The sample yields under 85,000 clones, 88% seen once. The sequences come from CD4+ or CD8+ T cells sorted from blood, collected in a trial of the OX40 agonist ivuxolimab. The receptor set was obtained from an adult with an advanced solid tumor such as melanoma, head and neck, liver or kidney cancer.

The CDR3 DNA sequence: TGTGCCAGCACGTCGACACGCACTGAAGCTTTCTTT. Encoded protein: CASTSTRTEAFF. The rearrangement uses TRBV28 and TRBJ1-1; D is unresolved. Germline assignment: CDR1 MDHEN and CDR2 SYDVKM. The CDR3 length is 12 residues. V shed 7 bases and J shed 4 bases, with 10 bases lying between them.

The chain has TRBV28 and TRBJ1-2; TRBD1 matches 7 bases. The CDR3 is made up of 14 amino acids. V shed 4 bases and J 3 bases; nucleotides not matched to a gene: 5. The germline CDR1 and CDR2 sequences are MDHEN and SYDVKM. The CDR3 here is CASSSTGIYYGYTF. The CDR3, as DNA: TGTGCCAGCAGTTCGACAGGGATATACTATGGCTACACCTTC.

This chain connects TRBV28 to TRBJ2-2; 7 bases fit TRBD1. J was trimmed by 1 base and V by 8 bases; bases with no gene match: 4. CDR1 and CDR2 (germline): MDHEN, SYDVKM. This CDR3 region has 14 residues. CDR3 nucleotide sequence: TGTGCCAGCTGGAGGACAGGGAACACCGGGGAGCTGTTTTTT. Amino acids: CASWRTGNTGELFF.

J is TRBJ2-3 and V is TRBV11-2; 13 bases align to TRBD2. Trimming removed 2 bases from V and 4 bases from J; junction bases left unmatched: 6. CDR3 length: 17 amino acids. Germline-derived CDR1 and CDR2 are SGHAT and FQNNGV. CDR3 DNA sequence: TGTGCCAGCAGCTTAAGTTGGACTAGCGGGAGCGCAGATACGCAGTATTTT. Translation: CASSLSWTSGSADTQYF.

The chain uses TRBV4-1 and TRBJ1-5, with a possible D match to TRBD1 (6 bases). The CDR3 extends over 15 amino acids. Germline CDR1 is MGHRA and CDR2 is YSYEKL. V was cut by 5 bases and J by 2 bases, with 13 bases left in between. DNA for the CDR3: TGCGCCAGCAGCTCTCTAAACAGGGGCAATCAGCCCCAGCATTTT. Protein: CASSSLNRGNQPQHF.

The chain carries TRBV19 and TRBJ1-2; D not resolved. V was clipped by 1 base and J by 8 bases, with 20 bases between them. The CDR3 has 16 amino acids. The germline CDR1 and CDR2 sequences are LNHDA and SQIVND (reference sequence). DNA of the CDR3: TGTGCCAGTAGTATAGCCCATCCGGAACGTAATAGGGGCTACACCTTC. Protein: CASSIAHPERNRGYTF.

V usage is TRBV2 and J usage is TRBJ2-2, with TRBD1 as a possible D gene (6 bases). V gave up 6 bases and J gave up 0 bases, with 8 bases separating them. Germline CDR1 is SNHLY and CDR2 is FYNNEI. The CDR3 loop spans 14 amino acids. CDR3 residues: CASRGTTNTGELFF. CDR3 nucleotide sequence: TGTGCCAGCAGGGGGACAACGAACACCGGGGAGCTGTTTTTT.

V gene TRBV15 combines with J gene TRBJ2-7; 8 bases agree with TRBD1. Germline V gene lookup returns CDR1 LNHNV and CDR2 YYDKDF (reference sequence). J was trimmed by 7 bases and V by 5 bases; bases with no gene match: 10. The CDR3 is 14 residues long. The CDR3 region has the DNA TGTGCCACCAGCGCAGACAGTCACAGGGGGGAGCAGTACTTC. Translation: CATSADSHRGEQYF. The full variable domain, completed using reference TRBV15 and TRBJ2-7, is DAMVIQNPRYQVTQFGKPVTLSCSQTLNHNVMYWYQQKSSQAPKLLFHYYDKDFNNEADTPDNFQSRRPNTSFCFLDIRSPGLGDTAMYLCATSADSHRGEQYFGPGTRLTVT.

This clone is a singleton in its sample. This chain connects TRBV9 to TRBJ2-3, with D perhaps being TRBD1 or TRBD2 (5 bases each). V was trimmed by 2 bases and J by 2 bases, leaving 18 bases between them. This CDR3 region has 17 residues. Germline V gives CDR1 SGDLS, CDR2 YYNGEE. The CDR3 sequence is CASSVPSLGPYTDTQYF. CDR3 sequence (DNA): TGTGCCAGCAGCGTGCCTTCTTTGGGACCCTACACAGATACGCAGTATTTT.

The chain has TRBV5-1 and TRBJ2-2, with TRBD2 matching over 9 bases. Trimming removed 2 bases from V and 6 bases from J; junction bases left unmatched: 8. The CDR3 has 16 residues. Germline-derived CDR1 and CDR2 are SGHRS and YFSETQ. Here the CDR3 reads CASSLAPSGTSGELFF. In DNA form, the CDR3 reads TGCGCCAGCAGCTTAGCGCCTAGCGGGACCTCCGGGGAGCTGTTTTTT.

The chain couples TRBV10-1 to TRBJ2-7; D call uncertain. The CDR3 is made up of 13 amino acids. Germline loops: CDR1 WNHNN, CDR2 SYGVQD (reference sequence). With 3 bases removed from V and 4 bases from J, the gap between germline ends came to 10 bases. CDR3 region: CASSDNLGYEQYF. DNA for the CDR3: TGCGCCAGCAGTGATAATTTGGGTTACGAGCAGTACTTC.

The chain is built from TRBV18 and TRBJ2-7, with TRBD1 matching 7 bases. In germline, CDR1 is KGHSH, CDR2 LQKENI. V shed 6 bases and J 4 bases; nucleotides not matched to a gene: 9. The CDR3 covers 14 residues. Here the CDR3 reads CASSRDRNSYEQYF. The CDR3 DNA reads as TGTGCCAGCTCCCGGGACAGAAATTCTTACGAGCAGTACTTC.

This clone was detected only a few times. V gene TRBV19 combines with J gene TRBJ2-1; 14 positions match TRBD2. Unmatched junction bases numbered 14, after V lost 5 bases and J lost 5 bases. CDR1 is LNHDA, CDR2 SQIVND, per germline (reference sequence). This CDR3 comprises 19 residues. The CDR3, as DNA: TGTGCCAGTAGTTCAAGACTAGCGGGAGGGCTGGGGCAAAACAATGAGCAGTTCTTC. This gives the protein CASSSRLAGGLGQNNEQFF.

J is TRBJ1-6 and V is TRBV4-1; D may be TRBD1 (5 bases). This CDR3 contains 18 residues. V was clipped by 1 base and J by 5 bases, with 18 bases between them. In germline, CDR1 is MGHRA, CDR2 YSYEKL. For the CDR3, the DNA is TGCGCCAGCAGCCAAGGGGGGTCGGGTAAGGGGAATAATTCACCCCTCCACTTT. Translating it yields CASSQGGSGKGNNSPLHF.

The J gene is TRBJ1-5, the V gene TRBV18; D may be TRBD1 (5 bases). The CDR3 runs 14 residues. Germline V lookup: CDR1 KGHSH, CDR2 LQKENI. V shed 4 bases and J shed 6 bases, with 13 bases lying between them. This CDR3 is CASSRGGTVQPQHF. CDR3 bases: TGTGCCAGCTCACGGGGAGGGACCGTTCAGCCCCAGCATTTT.

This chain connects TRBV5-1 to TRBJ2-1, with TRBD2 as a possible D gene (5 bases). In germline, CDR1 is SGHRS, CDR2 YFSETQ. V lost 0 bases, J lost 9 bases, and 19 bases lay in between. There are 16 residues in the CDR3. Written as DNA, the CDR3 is TGCGCCAGCAGCTTGGATTCCGGGAACTCATGGGGTGAGCAGTTCTTC. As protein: CASSLDSGNSWGEQFF.

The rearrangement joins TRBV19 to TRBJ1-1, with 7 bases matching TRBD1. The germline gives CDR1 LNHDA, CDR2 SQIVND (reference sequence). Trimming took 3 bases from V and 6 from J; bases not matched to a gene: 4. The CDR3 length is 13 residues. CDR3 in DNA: TGTGCCAGTAGTATTAATCAGGGGGCTGAAGCTTTCTTT. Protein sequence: CASSINQGAEAFF.

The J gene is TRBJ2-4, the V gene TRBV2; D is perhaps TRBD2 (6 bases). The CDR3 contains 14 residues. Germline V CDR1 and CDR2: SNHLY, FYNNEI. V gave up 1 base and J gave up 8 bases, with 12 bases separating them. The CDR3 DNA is TGTGCCAGCAGTGAAGAGGGTGGGGAGGACATTCAGTACTTC. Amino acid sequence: CASSEEGGEDIQYF.

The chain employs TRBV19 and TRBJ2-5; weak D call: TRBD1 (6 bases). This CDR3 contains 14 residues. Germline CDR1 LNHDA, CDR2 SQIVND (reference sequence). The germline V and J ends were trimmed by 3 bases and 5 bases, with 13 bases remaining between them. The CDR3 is CASSIWGQPETQYF. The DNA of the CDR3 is TGTGCCAGTAGTATCTGGGGGCAACCCGAGACCCAGTACTTC.

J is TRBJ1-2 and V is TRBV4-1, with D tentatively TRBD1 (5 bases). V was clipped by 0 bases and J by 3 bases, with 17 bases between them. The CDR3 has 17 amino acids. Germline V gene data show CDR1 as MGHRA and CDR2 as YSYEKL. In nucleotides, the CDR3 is TGCGCCAGCAGCCAAGATCCTCGGACACAGGAGTACTATGGCTACACCTTC. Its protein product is CASSQDPRTQEYYGYTF.

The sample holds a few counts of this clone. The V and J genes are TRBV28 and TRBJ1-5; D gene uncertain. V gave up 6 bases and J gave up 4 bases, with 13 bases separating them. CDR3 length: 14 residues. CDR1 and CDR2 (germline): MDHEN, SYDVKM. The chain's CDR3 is CASSPSGGNQPQHF. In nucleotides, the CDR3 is TGTGCCAGCAGCCCCAGTGGTGGGAATCAGCCCCAGCATTTT.

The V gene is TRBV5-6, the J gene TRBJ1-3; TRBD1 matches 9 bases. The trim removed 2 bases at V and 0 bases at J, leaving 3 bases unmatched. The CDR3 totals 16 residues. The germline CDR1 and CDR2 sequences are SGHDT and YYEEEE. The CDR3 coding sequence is TGTGCCAGCAGCTTAGACAGGGGGATCTCTGGAAACACCATATATTTT. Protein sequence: CASSLDRGISGNTIYF.